This TCR beta chain was recorded in a study of cytomegalovirus exposure and HLA in healthy donors. The CDR3 covers 13 residues. V was trimmed by 0 bases and J by 0 bases, leaving 5 bases between them. CDR1 is SQVTM and CDR2 is ANQGSEA in the germline V gene. Primers: 60 Vbeta forward and 13 Jbeta reverse. Authors' methods: About 11 million of some 80 million unique TCR beta chains were shared, per a later count. The method was immunoSEQ multiplex PCR; TCRdb's version includes in-frame clones alone and lacks a portion of them. The V and J calls and clone size were taken over from that table, and D and trimming were inferred from the DNA. The repertoire holds some 150,000 clones, with 75% to 90% as singletons. To note about this clone: What it binds is not known.

Study-wide findings and caveats: There were reportedly fewer N-insertions in an Asian-associated ancestry cluster than the roughly 680-donor mean, in a later analysis. Three CMV-associated chains proved CMV antigen-specific in vitro. In a later analysis, several top co-occurrence clusters appeared linked to parvovirus B19, influenza, CMV and Epstein-Barr virus.

The sequence derives from a man aged 30 to 39 in good health and CMV-seronegative. The sequenced material came from PBMCs. V is TRBV29-1 and J is TRBJ1-1; D uncertain. In DNA form, the CDR3 reads TGCAGCGTTGAAGATCAAATGAACACTGAAGCTTTCTTT. Amino acids: CSVEDQMNTEAFF.